A single sample gave rise to the 32 T cell receptor beta chains below, sequenced in a study of technical replicates of blood from four donors. Measured with immunoSEQ multiplex PCR; TCRdb has only the in-frame clones, and not every one. The sample contains 79,000 or so clones, approximately 93% of which appear only once. Sequencing was done on a sample of T cells isolated from PBMCs. These receptors were obtained from a human donor in good health.

The chain recombines TRBV30 with TRBJ2-1; 7 bases match TRBD2. The CDR3 has 12 amino acids. Germline CDR1 GTSNPN, CDR2 SVGIG (reference sequence). V lost 5 bases to trimming and J lost 4 bases; unmatched junction nucleotides: 2. CDR3 region: CAWERGYNEQFF. DNA for the CDR3: TGTGCCTGGGAGCGGGGATACAATGAGCAGTTCTTC.

Note on this clone: Other nucleotide sequences from this sample produce the same CDR3. V is TRBV29-1 and J is TRBJ1-4, with 11 nucleotides matching TRBD1. Looked up from germline, CDR1 is SQVTM and CDR2 is ANQGSEA. V lost 4 bases and J lost 8; bases outside the gene matches: 0. This CDR3 has 12 residues. The CDR3: CSVGTGGEKLFF. The DNA of the CDR3 is TGCAGCGTTGGGACAGGGGGCGAAAAACTGTTTTTT. Filled out from reference TRBV29-1 and TRBJ1-4, the complete variable domain reads SAVISQKPSRDICQRGTSLTIQCQVDSQVTMMFWYRQQPGQSLTLIATANQGSEATYESGFVIDKFPISRPNLTFSTLTVSNMSPEDSSIYLCSVGTGGEKLFFGSGTQLSVL.

In regard to this clone: Different DNA sequences within this sample yield the same CDR3. V is TRBV20-1 and J is TRBJ2-5; D is unresolved. Trimming pared 2 bases from V and 5 bases from J, leaving 3 bases between. This CDR3 comprises 10 residues. Germline V gives CDR1 DFQATT, CDR2 SNEGSKA (reference sequence). Written as DNA, the CDR3 is TGCAGTGCTAGACAGGAGACCCAGTACTTC. This gives the protein CSARQETQYF.

The chain is built from TRBV14 and TRBJ2-5, with D perhaps matching TRBD2 (5 bases). The V end lost 1 base, the J end lost 1 base, and 13 bases lay between the germline ends. Looked up from germline, CDR1 is SGHDN and CDR2 is FVKESK. The CDR3 length is 16 residues. This CDR3 is CASSQAYWESQETQYF. The CDR3 DNA reads TGTGCCAGCAGCCAAGCGTATTGGGAGTCCCAAGAGACCCAGTACTTC.

The rearrangement links TRBV7-2 to TRBJ2-5; D ambiguous. Germline values: CDR1 SGHTA, CDR2 FQGNSA. The CDR3 runs to 12 residues. V lost 8 bases to trimming and J lost 5 bases, with 12 bases between them. This chain's CDR3 is CASCYSTETQYF. As DNA, the CDR3 is TGTGCCAGCTGCTACAGTACGGAGACCCAGTACTTC.

V and J are TRBV4-3 and TRBJ2-3, with 12 bases matching TRBD2. CDR3 length equals 19 residues. With 0 bases clipped from V and 4 bases from J, the junction kept 11 bases outside the gene matches. Germline loops: CDR1 LGHNA, CDR2 YSLEER. The CDR3 region is CASSQDELAGGPLSDTQYF. CDR3 in DNA: TGCGCCAGCAGCCAAGATGAGCTAGCGGGAGGGCCATTGTCAGATACGCAGTATTTT.

The V and J genes are TRBV7-8 and TRBJ1-2; weak D call: TRBD1 (6 bases). This CDR3 region has 14 residues. CDR1 is SGHVS and CDR2 is FQNEAQ in the germline V gene. The V end lost 3 bases, the J end lost 4 bases, and 12 bases lay between the germline ends. CDR3 region: CASSFGQGIYGYTF. The DNA for the CDR3 is TGTGCCAGCAGCTTTGGCCAGGGGATCTATGGCTACACCTTC.

The chain recombines TRBV7-6 with TRBJ2-3; 7 nucleotides line up with TRBD1. The V and J ends lost 4 bases and 2 bases, in that order; junction bases with no gene match: 6. CDR1 is SGHVS and CDR2 is FNYEAQ in the germline V gene. This CDR3 has 15 amino acids. The CDR3 coding sequence is TGTGCCAGCAGCTCAGACAGGGCTATCACAGATACGCAGTATTTT. Protein product: CASSSDRAITDTQYF. The full variable domain, rest sourced from reference TRBV7-6 and TRBJ2-3, is GAGVSQSPRYKVTKRGQDVALRCDPISGHVSLYWYRQALGQGPEFLTYFNYEAQQDKSGLPNDRFSAERPEGSISTLTIQRTEQRDSAMYRCASSSDRAITDTQYFGPGTRLTVL.

This chain uses TRBV18 with TRBJ1-5, with 7 bases matching TRBD1. Trimming at V came to 2 bases and at J to 4 bases, leaving 2 bases not matched to a gene. Looked up from germline, CDR1 is KGHSH and CDR2 is LQKENI. This CDR3 contains 14 residues. CDR3 DNA sequence: TGTGCCAGCTCACCATCAGGGGGTAATCAGCCCCAGCATTTT. Translated, it gives CASSPSGGNQPQHF.

The chain combines TRBV7-3 with TRBJ2-2; D uncertain. Germline V CDR1 and CDR2: SGHTA, FQGTGA. V lost 2 bases and J lost 6, with 16 bases in between. This CDR3 is built from 16 residues. CDR3 sequence reads: CASSLQSPRSAGELFF. The CDR3 DNA is TGTGCCAGCAGCTTACAGTCCCCTAGGTCGGCCGGGGAGCTGTTTTTT.

V gene TRBV6-1 combines with J gene TRBJ1-2; no definite D call. Germline-derived CDR1 and CDR2 are MNHNS and SASEGT. With 7 bases removed from V and 0 bases from J, the gap between germline ends came to 3 bases. This CDR3 has 11 amino acids. CDR3 region: CASTANYGYTF. The CDR3 DNA is TGTGCCAGCACAGCTAACTATGGCTACACCTTC.

The chain has TRBV4-1 and TRBJ1-1; 8 bases align to TRBD1. Germline CDR1 is MGHRA and CDR2 is YSYEKL. This CDR3 is built from 16 residues. The V gene end was trimmed by 3 bases and the J gene end by 2 bases; junction bases not matched to a gene: 8. CDR3 DNA: TGCGCCAGCAGCCACGCCCGGGACAGGCTTAACACTGAAGCTTTCTTT. Its protein product is CASSHARDRLNTEAFF.

V gene TRBV19 combines with J gene TRBJ2-7; 7 bases agree with TRBD1. In germline, CDR1 is LNHDA, CDR2 SQIVND (reference sequence). The length of the CDR3 is 14 residues. Germline trimming cut 3 bases from V and 3 bases from J; bases unmatched to any gene: 5. Here the CDR3 reads CASSIRDSYYEQYF. CDR3 nucleotides: TGTGCCAGTAGTATCCGGGACAGTTACTACGAGCAGTACTTC.

The gene calls are TRBV30 and TRBJ2-5; D call uncertain. The CDR3 has 12 amino acids. Germline lookup yields CDR1 GTSNPN and CDR2 SVGIG (reference sequence). The germline V and J ends were trimmed by 4 bases and 2 bases, with 8 bases remaining between them. The CDR3 DNA reads TGTGCCTGGACACACGTACAAGAGACCCAGTACTTC. Its protein product is CAWTHVQETQYF.

This clone has a single count. The chain uses TRBV7-9 and TRBJ2-7; 7 bases are shared with TRBD1. Germline V gene sequence: CDR1 SEHNR, CDR2 FQNEAQ (reference sequence). V was pared by 5 bases and J by 4 bases, with 11 bases of the junction left unmatched. The length of the CDR3 is 15 residues. The CDR3 nucleotides are TGTGCCAGCAGCACAAAGGGACAGACGATTTACGAGCAGTACTTC. This sequence encodes CASSTKGQTIYEQYF.

The V gene is TRBV4-3, the J gene TRBJ2-7, with a weak D call TRBD1 (6 bases). The CDR3 totals 14 residues. Deletions cut 1 base from V and 3 bases from J, with 10 bases between. Germline-derived CDR1 and CDR2 are LGHNA and YSLEER. The CDR3 region is CASSQVAGDYEQYF. In DNA, the CDR3 is TGCGCCAGCAGCCAAGTAGCAGGGGACTACGAGCAGTACTTC.

CDR3 residues: CASSGGSSGNTIYF. The CDR3 nucleotides read TGCGCCAGCAGTGGTGGGAGCTCTGGAAACACCATATATTTT. This chain uses TRBV10-1 with TRBJ1-3; no definite D call. The V gene's germline CDR1 is WNHNN and CDR2 SYGVQD (reference sequence). Trimming took 4 bases from V and 0 from J, leaving 7 bases between them. This CDR3 spans 14 amino acids.

This clone was detected once. CDR3 loop: CASSYSSGTSTDTQYF. DNA of the CDR3: TGTGCCAGCAGTTACTCTAGCGGGACTAGCACAGATACGCAGTATTTT. The rearrangement uses TRBV6-5 and TRBJ2-3; 8 bases match TRBD2. The V gene's germline CDR1 is MNHEY and CDR2 SVGAGI. CDR3 length equals 16 residues. With V trimmed by 0 bases and J by 0 bases, 2 bases remained unmatched.

The V gene is TRBV27, the J gene TRBJ2-1; D might be TRBD1 (5 bases). V gave up 5 bases and J gave up 10 bases, with 15 bases separating them. The CDR3 length is 13 residues. CDR1 is MNHEY, CDR2 SMNVEV, per germline (reference sequence). Here the CDR3 reads CASSTLTGSEQFF. The DNA for the CDR3 is TGTGCCAGCAGTACCCTAACAGGCTCCGAGCAGTTCTTC.

V and J are TRBV6-1 and TRBJ2-2; 8 bases match TRBD2. Per the germline V gene, CDR1 is MNHNS and CDR2 is SASEGT. The CDR3 runs 14 residues. The J segment lost 1 base and the V segment lost 7 bases, leaving 2 bases of the junction unmatched. As DNA, the CDR3 is TGTGCCAGCACAAGCGGGAGGAACACCGGGGAGCTGTTTTTT. Protein: CASTSGRNTGELFF.

Only one count was recorded for this clone. The chain links TRBV29-1 to TRBJ1-3; D remains unclear. Germline CDR1 and CDR2: SQVTM and ANQGSEA. Trimming took off 0 bases at V and 3 bases at J, with 12 bases between the two ends. This CDR3 region has 15 residues. The DNA of the CDR3 is TGCAGCGTTGAAGATCCAAGAGGGTATGGAAACACCATATATTTT. It yields the protein CSVEDPRGYGNTIYF.

V usage is TRBV7-3 and J usage is TRBJ2-1; D possibly corresponds to TRBD1 (5 bases). The CDR3 extends over 13 amino acids. Per the germline V gene, CDR1 is SGHTA and CDR2 is FQGTGA. V lost 5 bases to trimming and J lost 4 bases, with 9 bases between them. DNA of the CDR3: TGTGCCAGCAGCCTTGGACAATACAATGAGCAGTTCTTC. Amino acids: CASSLGQYNEQFF. The full variable domain, in which reference TRBV7-3 and TRBJ2-1 provide the parts outside the CDR3, is GAGVSQTPSNKVTEKGKYVELRCDPISGHTALYWYRQSLGQGPEFLIYFQGTGAADDSGLPNDRFFAVRPEGSVSTLKIQRTERGDSAVYLCASSLGQYNEQFFGPGTRLTVL.

The rearrangement joins TRBV21-1 to TRBJ2-7; no DNA check was done on the table's D call, TRBD1. TRBV21-1 is marked as a pseudogene. The CDR3 totals 15 residues. CDR3 loop: CASHLCRVLKYEQYF. The CDR3 DNA sequence: TGTGCCAGCCACTTATGCAGGGTTTTGAAGTACGAGCAGTACTTC.

V gene TRBV7-3 combines with J gene TRBJ2-7; 9 bases are a match to TRBD2. Unmatched junction bases numbered 7, after V lost 2 bases and J lost 2 bases. The length of the CDR3 is 16 residues. CDR1 SGHTA and CDR2 FQGTGA come from the germline V gene. For the CDR3, the DNA is TGTGCCAGCAGCTTAGTTGCTAGCGGGGCTCCCTACGAGCAGTACTTC. It yields the protein CASSLVASGAPYEQYF.

This clone was counted only a few times. J is TRBJ2-7 and V is TRBV5-1; D possibly corresponds to TRBD1 (5 bases). V was cut by 1 base and J by 3 bases, with 11 bases left in between. The CDR3 extends over 14 amino acids. CDR1 SGHRS and CDR2 YFSETQ come from the germline V gene. CDR3 coding DNA: TGCGCCAGCAGCTTGATGGACAACGGCTACGAGCAGTACTTC. Amino acids: CASSLMDNGYEQYF.

The V call is TRBV2, the J call TRBJ2-3; 10 positions match TRBD1. The J segment lost 6 bases and the V segment lost 10 bases, leaving 7 bases of the junction unmatched. The CDR3 length is 13 residues. Germline-derived CDR1 and CDR2 are SNHLY and FYNNEI. CDR3 loop: CANLGQGGDTQYF. The CDR3, as DNA: TGTGCCAACCTCGGACAGGGGGGGGATACGCAGTATTTT.

The V gene is TRBV5-4, the J gene TRBJ2-2, with TRBD1 as a possible D gene (6 bases). Germline V gene lookup returns CDR1 SGHNT and CDR2 YYREEE (reference sequence). The V end lost 3 bases, the J end lost 8 bases, and 11 bases lay between the germline ends. This CDR3 is built from 13 residues. The CDR3 DNA follows: TGTGCCAGCAGCTCGCAGGGGACGGGGGAGCTGTTTTTT. It encodes CASSSQGTGELFF.

The V call is TRBV4-3, the J call TRBJ1-4; the D gene is possibly TRBD1 (5 bases). V dropped 2 bases and J dropped 8 bases, with 15 bases sitting between them. The CDR3 extends over 15 amino acids. Germline CDR1 is LGHNA and CDR2 is YSLEER. This CDR3 is CASSQLGQGNEKLFF. The DNA for the CDR3 is TGCGCCAGCAGCCAACTGGGGCAGGGAAACGAAAAACTGTTTTTT.

This clone was observed a handful of times. J is TRBJ2-3 and V is TRBV11-2; D not certain. This CDR3 region has 12 residues. The V gene's germline CDR1 is SGHAT and CDR2 FQNNGV. Trimming took 5 bases from V and 6 from J, leaving 9 bases between them. CDR3 coding DNA: TGTGCCAGCAGCATAGGCAGGGATACGCAGTATTTT. Translation: CASSIGRDTQYF.

The chain joins TRBV7-3 to TRBJ2-2; TRBD2 agrees at 7 bases. The germline CDR1 and CDR2 sequences are SGHTA and FQGTGA. The CDR3 sequence is 16 residues long. Trimming at V came to 5 bases and at J to 4 bases, leaving 10 bases not matched to a gene. The CDR3 sequence: CASSLLVPGGTGELFF. The CDR3 bases are TGTGCCAGCAGCCTACTAGTGCCGGGGGGCACCGGGGAGCTGTTTTTT.

The chain has TRBV19 and TRBJ1-3; 7 bases align to TRBD1. Trimming at V came to 3 bases and at J to 3 bases, leaving 8 bases not matched to a gene. The CDR3 extends over 16 amino acids. Germline-derived CDR1 and CDR2 are LNHDA and SQIVND (reference sequence). The DNA for the CDR3 is TGTGCCAGTAGTATCTTCTCAGGGGGTGATGGAAACACCATATATTTT. Its protein is CASSIFSGGDGNTIYF.

The J gene is TRBJ1-2, the V gene TRBV11-3, with 8 bases that match TRBD1. Germline V gene data show CDR1 as SGHNT and CDR2 as YENEEA. The CDR3 has 15 amino acids. V shed 5 bases and J 3 bases; nucleotides not matched to a gene: 8. CDR3 nucleotide sequence: TGTGCCAGCAGCCAATGGACAGGGCGTGACTATGGCTACACCTTC. Its translation: CASSQWTGRDYGYTF.